These 30 T cell receptor beta chains were all obtained from the same sample, sequenced in a study of cytomegalovirus exposure and HLA in healthy donors. The primer mix had 60 Vbeta and 13 Jbeta primers. Assay: immunoSEQ multiplex PCR; the TCRdb copy retains only in-frame clones and omits some. The sample holds some 200,000 clones, approximately 80% seen once. What was sequenced was PBMCs. Receptors were obtained from a woman between 50 and 59 years old in good health and CMV-seropositive.

This chain uses TRBV4-3 with TRBJ2-1; possible D gene TRBD1, 5 bases. CDR1 LGHNA and CDR2 YSLEER come from the germline V gene. The CDR3 covers 15 residues. The V end was cut by 0 bases, the J end by 2 bases, with 8 bases between. This chain's CDR3 is CASSQDTGTYNEQFF. CDR3 coding DNA: TGCGCCAGCAGCCAAGATACAGGCACCTACAATGAGCAGTTCTTC.

This clone came up once. The V call is TRBV5-6, the J call TRBJ1-1, with TRBD1 as a possible D gene (5 bases). Germline V gene sequence: CDR1 SGHDT, CDR2 YYEEEE. V shed 0 bases and J shed 0 bases, with 9 bases lying between them. This CDR3 is 15 amino acids long. CDR3 DNA sequence: TGTGCCAGCAGCTTGGGGTGGGGCGTGAACACTGAAGCTTTCTTT. This codes for CASSLGWGVNTEAFF.

The rearrangement joins TRBV29-1 to TRBJ1-1; D unclear. The CDR3 contains 13 residues. Trimming took off 4 bases at V and 1 base at J, with 10 bases between the two ends. Per germline, CDR1 SQVTM and CDR2 ANQGSEA. The CDR3, as DNA: TGCAGCGTTGCATCGGGTGGGAACACTGAAGCTTTCTTT. Its protein product is CSVASGGNTEAFF.

This rearrangement joins TRBV10-2 to TRBJ2-1, with 9 positions matching TRBD1. Germline V gene data show CDR1 as WSHSY and CDR2 as SAAADI. Trimming took 0 bases from V and 5 from J; bases not matched to a gene: 5. The CDR3 is 16 amino acids. CDR3 bases: TGCGCCAGCAGTGAGTCCAGGGACAGGGTCAACAATGAGCAGTTCTTC. It is translated as CASSESRDRVNNEQFF.

The chain recombines TRBV2 with TRBJ2-1; 8 bases line up with TRBD2. The CDR3 extends over 15 amino acids. Looked up from germline, CDR1 is SNHLY and CDR2 is FYNNEI. J lost 4 bases, V lost 1 base, and 3 bases had no gene match. The CDR3 DNA sequence: TGTGCCAGCAGTGAAGTAGCGGGGAATTACAATGAGCAGTTCTTC. As protein: CASSEVAGNYNEQFF.

The genes are TRBV11-3 and TRBJ2-3; D gene unclear. The length of the CDR3 is 12 residues. With 1 base removed from V and 8 bases from J, the gap between germline ends came to 7 bases. Germline V gene lookup returns CDR1 SGHNT and CDR2 YENEEA. CDR3 bases: TGTGCCAGCAGCTTAGGGCCAGGTACGCAGTATTTT. This gives the protein CASSLGPGTQYF.

This clone was seen a single time. The chain joins TRBV4-2 to TRBJ2-3, with TRBD2 matching over 10 bases. The CDR3 has 15 residues. The ends lost 1 base at V and 7 bases at J; junction bases unmatched: 5. The V gene's germline CDR1 is LGHNA and CDR2 YNFKEQ. The CDR3, as DNA: TGTGCCAGCAGCCAAGGTGAAGCGGGGGGGAATACGCAGTATTTT. Amino acids: CASSQGEAGGNTQYF.

The V and J genes are TRBV4-1 and TRBJ2-2; 7 nucleotides agree with TRBD1. The V gene's germline CDR1 is MGHRA and CDR2 YSYEKL. V was pared by 7 bases and J by 2 bases, with 10 bases of the junction left unmatched. The CDR3 is made up of 16 amino acids. The CDR3 protein is CASTPLGQTNTGELFF. Here the CDR3 DNA reads TGCGCCAGCACCCCTCTGGGACAGACAAACACCGGGGAGCTGTTTTTT.

This CDR3 is CAWSFGTGNTEAFF. CDR3 sequence (DNA): TGTGCCTGGAGTTTTGGGACAGGAAACACTGAAGCTTTCTTT. The J gene is TRBJ1-1, the V gene TRBV30; 8 bases match TRBD1. This CDR3 has 14 residues. Germline assignment: CDR1 GTSNPN and CDR2 SVGIG (reference sequence). V dropped 2 bases and J dropped 2; count of bases not matched to a gene: 4.

With respect to this clone: Since no conserved phenylalanine or tryptophan closes the CDR3, a read error is the likely cause. Here the CDR3 DNA reads TGTGCCAGCAGCTTGGCGGGTCACTACTCTGGAAACACCATATATCTT. Its protein product is CASSLAGHYSGNTIYL. The J gene is TRBJ1-3, the V gene TRBV6-6; no firm D call. Trimming left V 6 bases short and J 0 bases short, with 15 bases between. Germline CDR1 is MNHNY and CDR2 is SVGAGI (reference sequence). This CDR3 has 16 residues.

V and J are TRBV4-1 and TRBJ2-3, with a weak D call TRBD2 (6 bases). The length of the CDR3 is 14 residues. The germline V and J ends were trimmed by 0 bases and 6 bases, with 10 bases remaining between them. CDR1 is MGHRA, CDR2 YSYEKL, per germline. CDR3 residues: CASSQDPRGDTQYF. DNA for the CDR3: TGCGCCAGCAGCCAAGATCCCCGGGGGGATACGCAGTATTTT.

The chain has TRBV7-3 and TRBJ2-1; 7 positions match TRBD2. The V gene's germline CDR1 is SGHTA and CDR2 FQGTGA. J lost 8 bases, V lost 3 bases, and 4 bases had no gene match. The CDR3 extends over 13 amino acids. The CDR3 sequence is CASSLAGEDEQFF. DNA for the CDR3: TGTGCCAGCAGCTTGGCGGGGGAGGATGAGCAGTTCTTC. The variable domain in full, completed from reference TRBV7-3 and TRBJ2-1, reads GAGVSQTPSNKVTEKGKYVELRCDPISGHTALYWYRQSLGQGPEFLIYFQGTGAADDSGLPNDRFFAVRPEGSVSTLKIQRTERGDSAVYLCASSLAGEDEQFFGPGTRLTVL.

This chain links TRBV19 with TRBJ1-4; a weak D match, TRBD1 (5 bases). This CDR3 has 13 amino acids. Trimming pared 7 bases from V and 7 bases from J, leaving 13 bases between. Germline V CDR1 and CDR2: LNHDA, SQIVND (reference sequence). The CDR3 DNA reads as TGTGCCAGTATTGGGGACTATAGTGAAAAACTGTTTTTT. It translates to CASIGDYSEKLFF.

This clone appeared a few times. The chain has TRBV6-5 and TRBJ2-6; D ambiguous. Trimming took 6 bases from V and 5 from J, leaving 11 bases between them. The CDR3 extends over 14 amino acids. Germline V gene data show CDR1 as MNHEY and CDR2 as SVGAGI. CDR3 in DNA: TGTGCCAGCAGACCTAATTCTCGGGCCAACGTCCTGACTTTC. Protein sequence: CASRPNSRANVLTF.

The chain employs TRBV9 and TRBJ2-1; D is perhaps TRBD1 (6 bases). From germline, CDR1 is SGDLS and CDR2 YYNGEE. The CDR3 sequence is 16 residues long. The V end was cut by 0 bases, the J end by 8 bases, with 18 bases between. The CDR3 DNA reads TGTGCCAGCAGCGTAGATCGGCAGGGCAAGGGGGATGAGCAGTTCTTC. It specifies CASSVDRQGKGDEQFF.

The rearrangement links TRBV15 to TRBJ2-5; tentative D call: TRBD2 (6 bases). Germline lookup yields CDR1 LNHNV and CDR2 YYDKDF (reference sequence). This CDR3 comprises 13 residues. The ends were cut back, 4 bases at V and 5 bases at J, with 11 bases in the middle. The DNA for the CDR3 is TGTGCCACCAGCATACGGGGGTGGGAGACCCAGTACTTC. Its protein product is CATSIRGWETQYF.

This clone was counted once. The rearrangement joins TRBV10-1 to TRBJ1-1, with D hard to call. The CDR3 extends over 13 amino acids. Trimming left V 5 bases short and J 3 bases short, with 10 bases between. Germline lookup yields CDR1 WNHNN and CDR2 SYGVQD (reference sequence). This CDR3 reads CASSPGGYTEAFF. DNA for the CDR3: TGCGCCAGCAGTCCCGGCGGGTACACTGAAGCTTTCTTT.

Note on this clone: Additional DNA sequences in this sample encode the identical CDR3. This chain uses TRBV6-6 with TRBJ1-1; 10 bases map to TRBD1. The CDR3 consists of 14 residues. In germline, CDR1 is MNHNY, CDR2 SVGAGI (reference sequence). Trimming took 5 bases from V and 1 from J; bases not matched to a gene: 1. CDR3 sequence (DNA): TGTGCCAGCAGTAGGACAGGGGGGAACACTGAAGCTTTCTTT. It specifies CASSRTGGNTEAFF.

The V call is TRBV2, the J call TRBJ2-3, with a weak D call TRBD2 (7 bases). The V gene lost 4 bases and the J gene lost 6 bases, with 17 bases spanning the gap. The length of the CDR3 is 15 residues. Germline-derived CDR1 and CDR2 are SNHLY and FYNNEI. The CDR3 is CASSGEGGYSDTQYF. CDR3 nucleotides: TGTGCCAGCAGTGGAGAGGGGGGGTATTCCGATACGCAGTATTTT.

The chain employs TRBV6-6 and TRBJ2-3; 9 bases map to TRBD2. The germline V gene has CDR1 MNHNY and CDR2 SVGAGI (reference sequence). V shed 11 bases, J shed 1 base, and the junction held 10 bases outside the gene matches. The CDR3 runs to 15 residues. The CDR3 nucleotides read TGTGCCGGTAGCGGGGGTCGTTCGGGCACAGATACGCAGTATTTT. Translating it yields CAGSGGRSGTDTQYF.

Details on this clone: Mismatch with germline at one junction end may stem from a read error. The genes are TRBV10-3 and TRBJ2-7; no firm D call. The CDR3 totals 12 residues. Germline V lookup: CDR1 ENHRY, CDR2 SYGVKD. CDR3 sequence: CASSTAGYEQYF. The CDR3 bases are TGTGCCAGCAGTACCGCCGGGTACGAGCAGTACTTC.

As concerns this clone: This sequence may be a read error, since a much larger clone differs from it by one base. The chain has TRBV30 and TRBJ2-7, with 10 bases identical to TRBD1. CDR1 and CDR2 (germline): GTSNPN, SVGIG (reference sequence). V dropped 6 bases and J dropped 7; count of bases not matched to a gene: 12. The CDR3 is 14 residues long. The CDR3 reads CACLPGQGNNEQYF. DNA for the CDR3: TGTGCCTGCCTACCGGGACAGGGGAACAATGAGCAGTACTTC.

This rearrangement joins TRBV6-6 to TRBJ2-7, with D possibly being TRBD2 (5 bases). The V gene's germline CDR1 is MNHNY and CDR2 SVGAGI (reference sequence). This CDR3 comprises 12 residues. V was shortened by 6 bases and J by 3 bases, with 9 bases between the two germline ends. CDR3 nucleotide sequence: TGTGCCAGCAGCCGGGATTTCTACGAGCAGTACTTC. Protein sequence: CASSRDFYEQYF.

The rearrangement joins TRBV29-1 to TRBJ2-1; possible D gene TRBD1, 6 bases. The V end lost 7 bases, the J end lost 4 bases, and 17 bases lay between the germline ends. There are 14 residues in the CDR3. Germline CDR1 reads SQVTM; CDR2 reads ANQGSEA. The CDR3 nucleotides are TGCAGCGCGGGGCCGGGACAAGGATACAATGAGCAGTTCTTC. Translating gives CSAGPGQGYNEQFF.

In its sample, this clone was seen a few times. The chain combines TRBV6-1 with TRBJ1-2, with a possible D match to TRBD1 (5 bases). The CDR3 consists of 18 residues. The V gene's germline CDR1 is MNHNS and CDR2 SASEGT. The V end was cut by 4 bases, the J end by 5 bases, with 26 bases between. CDR3 nucleotide sequence: TGTGCCAGCAGTGGGTCAACCCCCAGGGACGGACTACGTTATGGCTACACCTTC. It codes for CASSGSTPRDGLRYGYTF.

The chain has TRBV10-3 and TRBJ1-1, with D perhaps matching TRBD1 (6 bases). The V and J ends lost 9 bases and 4 bases respectively, with 21 bases between them. The CDR3 loop spans 15 amino acids. Germline V gene sequence: CDR1 ENHRY, CDR2 SYGVKD. Here the CDR3 DNA reads TGTGCCATGTCCACGGGTGCCCAGGGGCGCACTGAAGCTTTCTTT. Encoded protein: CAMSTGAQGRTEAFF.

Turning to this clone: Other DNA sequences in this sample translate to the same CDR3. The CDR3 DNA sequence: TGTGCCAGCAGCTCGACAGGGGCGGGCACAGATACGCAGTATTTT. Amino acid sequence: CASSSTGAGTDTQYF. V usage is TRBV7-3 and J usage is TRBJ2-3; TRBD1 matches 8 bases. The CDR3 extends over 15 amino acids. Unmatched junction bases numbered 4, after V lost 4 bases and J lost 1 base. Germline V lookup: CDR1 SGHTA, CDR2 FQGTGA.

V usage is TRBV9 and J usage is TRBJ1-2, with 9 nucleotides matching TRBD1. The V gene's germline CDR1 is SGDLS and CDR2 YYNGEE. There are 16 residues in the CDR3. Trimming at V came to 5 bases and at J to 4 bases, leaving 12 bases not matched to a gene. Here the CDR3 reads CASSRRQGGTGYGYTF. DNA of the CDR3: TGTGCCAGCAGTCGTAGACAGGGGGGTACGGGCTATGGCTACACCTTC.

V gene TRBV6-5 combines with J gene TRBJ2-3; D is uncertain. The CDR3 extends over 14 amino acids. Between the trimmed V and J ends, which lost 10 bases and 6 bases, there was a span of 20 bases. Per germline, CDR1 MNHEY and CDR2 SVGAGI. The CDR3: CATSQLAPRDTQYF. CDR3 nucleotide sequence: TGTGCCACCTCCCAATTAGCCCCGCGGGATACGCAGTATTTT.

CDR3 sequence: CASSGGATNEKLFF. As DNA, the CDR3 is TGTGCCAGTAGTGGCGGGGCAACTAATGAAAAACTGTTTTTT. The chain links TRBV19 to TRBJ1-4; no reliable D call. Germline assignment: CDR1 LNHDA and CDR2 SQIVND (reference sequence). The CDR3 spans 14 residues. V was shortened by 5 bases and J by 0 bases, with 7 bases between the two germline ends.